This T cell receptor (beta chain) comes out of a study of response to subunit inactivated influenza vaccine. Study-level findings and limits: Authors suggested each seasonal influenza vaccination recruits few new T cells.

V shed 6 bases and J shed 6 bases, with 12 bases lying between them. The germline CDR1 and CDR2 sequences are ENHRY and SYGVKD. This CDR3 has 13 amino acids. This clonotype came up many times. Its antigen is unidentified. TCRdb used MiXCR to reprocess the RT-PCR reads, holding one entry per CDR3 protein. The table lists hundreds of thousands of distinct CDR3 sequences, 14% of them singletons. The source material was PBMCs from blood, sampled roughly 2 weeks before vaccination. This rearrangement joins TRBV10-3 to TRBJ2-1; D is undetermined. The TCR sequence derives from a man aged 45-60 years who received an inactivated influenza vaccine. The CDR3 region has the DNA TGTGCCATCAGGGGCCCTAGACTCAATGAGCAGTTCTTC. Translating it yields CAIRGPRLNEQFF.